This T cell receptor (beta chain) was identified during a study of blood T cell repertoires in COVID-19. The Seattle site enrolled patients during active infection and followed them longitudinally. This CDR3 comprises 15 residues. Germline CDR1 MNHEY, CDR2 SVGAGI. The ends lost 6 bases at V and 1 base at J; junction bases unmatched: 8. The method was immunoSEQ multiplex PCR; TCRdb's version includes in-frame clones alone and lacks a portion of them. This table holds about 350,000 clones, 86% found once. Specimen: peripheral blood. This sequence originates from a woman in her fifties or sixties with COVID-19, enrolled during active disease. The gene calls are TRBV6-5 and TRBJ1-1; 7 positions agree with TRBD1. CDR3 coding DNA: TGTGCCAGCAGGATGCAGGGGGACAGGAACACTGAAGCTTTCTTT. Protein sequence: CASRMQGDRNTEAFF.